This T cell receptor (beta chain) was found in a study of vaccination and CD4 T cells after COVID-19. Study-wide context: From HCoV-229E, HCoV-OC43, HCoV-NL63 and SARS-CoV-2, overlapping spike peptides were used to stimulate the cells.

Sample treatment: approximately 10-day PBMC culture with coronavirus spike peptide pools or control peptides (ViraFEST assay). Sequenced with the Oncomine TCR Beta short-read assay was DNA taken from cultured CD4+ T cells. TCRdb reanalysed the PCR reads using MiXCR and keeps one entry per CDR3 protein. The sample includes thousands of distinct CDR3 sequences, 66% of them seen just once. In this sample, this clonotype is medium-sized. The antigen remains unidentified. Germline assignment: CDR1 MNHNS and CDR2 SASEGT. The V gene lost 7 bases and the J gene lost 0 bases, with 12 bases spanning the gap. The length of the CDR3 is 14 residues.

The V gene is TRBV6-1, the J gene TRBJ1-1, with D possibly matching TRBD1 (6 bases). The TCR comes from a human donor who had recovered from COVID-19. The sequencing sample was made of CD4+ T cells from blood, cultured in vitro. The CDR3 nucleotides read TGTGCCAGCACCACGGACAGACTGAACACTGAAGCTTTCTTT. It specifies CASTTDRLNTEAFF.